This T cell receptor beta chain was captured in a study of control samples from healthy donors and cancer patients. The assay was immunoSEQ multiplex PCR, and TCRdb's table has in-frame clones only and misses some. The data hold roughly 55,000 clones, with approximately 91% observed a single time. The material sequenced was blood. The receptor was derived from a man aged 50 to 60 in good health.

The CDR3 DNA reads TGCGCCAGCAGCTTTTTTGAGTCCACTGAAGCTTTCTTT. Its protein product is CASSFFESTEAFF. The chain couples TRBV5-1 to TRBJ1-1; no definite D call. Trimming stripped 2 bases from V and 4 bases from J, with 9 bases between. CDR1 and CDR2 (germline): SGHRS, YFSETQ. The CDR3 contains 13 residues.